The clone carrying this T cell receptor beta chain was picked up many times. Sampling approximately 10 ml of fresh peripheral blood provided the PBMCs. With 0 bases clipped from V and 3 bases from J, the junction kept 8 bases outside the gene matches. CDR3 length equals 18 residues. Germline V gene data show CDR1 as ENHRY and CDR2 as SYGVKD. The sample is drawn from a study of Graves' ophthalmopathy and Graves' hyperthyroidism. TCR beta CDR3 amplification used RNA transcripts. The first round was an RT-PCR with HTBI primers, and the second round was a multiplex PCR. One entry per CDR3 protein, called by TCRdb with MiXCR from the multiplex PCR reads. The sample consists of 660,000 or so distinct CDR3 sequences, about two fifths of them appearing once.

This receptor was taken from an adult man with Graves' ophthalmopathy. Sequenced: peripheral blood. This chain uses TRBV10-3 with TRBJ1-4, with 9 bases identical to TRBD1. DNA of the CDR3: TGTGCCATCAGTGAGTCAAAAGGACAGGGGATTGCTAATGAAAAACTGTTTTTT. Translation: CAISESKGQGIANEKLFF.